This T cell receptor (beta chain) came from a study of T cells in localized non-small cell lung cancer. Produced via immunoSEQ multiplex PCR; TCRdb's table is partial and in-frame only. The sample holds approximately 52,000 clones; roughly 85% are singletons and the top ten take 15% to 20%. Study-wide results and limits: Higher T cell density in the blood was associated with longer overall survival, whereas higher adjacent-lung clonality associated with shorter survival. Uninvolved adjacent lung had the highest recorded T cell clonality, with tumor below it. Since sequencing was restricted to only one region of the tumor, intratumor heterogeneity remains a possibility.

In regard to this clone: Its target is unknown.

Germline V gene lookup returns CDR1 MNHEY and CDR2 SVGAGI. This CDR3 is 15 amino acids long. V shed 0 bases and J shed 4 bases, with 10 bases lying between them. Sequencing used peripheral blood, obtained before any cancer treatment. The TCR comes from a male donor at least 60 years old with stage III squamous cell lung carcinoma. The rearrangement joins TRBV6-5 to TRBJ1-3, with no clear D. The chain's CDR3 is CASSYSDGLGNTIYF. CDR3 coding DNA: TGTGCCAGCAGTTACTCGGACGGGCTCGGAAACACCATATATTTT.